These 3 T cell receptor delta chains originate from one sample sequenced in a study of gamma delta lymphoproliferative disorders and STAT genes. The receptor sequences were amplified from genomic DNA of peripheral blood mononuclear cells. TCRdb re-called clones from the multiplex PCR reads using CATT. The table has roughly 890 delta-chain clones, roughly 1.5% seen once. Input material: blood. The receptor source for this set is a human donor in good health.

This clone came up many times. TCRdb assigns this DNA the protein of a much larger clone, which departs from its translation at residue 11; this likely reflects a read error, and the protein shown comes from translating the DNA. The chain recombines TRDV2 with TRDJ1, with unresolved D. CDR3 length: 19 residues. Germline V gives CDR1 GEAIGNYY, CDR2 EKD. V lost 3 bases and J 0 bases, leaving 25 bases between the germline ends. The CDR3 DNA follows: TGTGCCTGTGACCCGCTTCGGCCAGGTACTTGTTCATACACCGATAAACTCATCTTT. Translation gives CACDPLRPGTCSYTDKLIF.

Concerning this clone: The protein TCRdb gives is from a much larger clone and does not agree with this DNA's translation at residue 11, likely a read error; the protein shown here comes from the DNA. The chain recombines TRDV1 with TRDJ1; no definite D call. The ends were cut back, 2 bases at V and 0 bases at J, with 19 bases in the middle. The CDR3 has 18 residues. Germline CDR1 is TSWWSYY and CDR2 is QGS. The chain's CDR3 is CALGEGSPAASYTDKLIF. The CDR3, as DNA: TGTGCTCTTGGGGAAGGGTCACCTGCCGCGTCGTACACCGATAAACTCATCTTT.

This clone was seen only a few times. TCRdb's listed protein matches a much larger clone and diverges from this DNA's translation at residue 15, likely through a read error; the protein shown comes from the DNA. The chain uses TRDV2 and TRDJ3, with 8 nucleotides matching TRDD3. The CDR3 loop spans 18 amino acids. Germline V CDR1 and CDR2: GEAIGNYY, EKD. The CDR3 nucleotides are TGTGCCTGTGACACTGGGGGATGGAAGTCCTGGGACACCCGAAAGATGTTTTTC. Its protein product is CACDTGGWKSWDTRKMFF.